These 19 T cell receptor beta chains share one sample of origin, sequenced in a study of T cells in Graves' hyperthyroidism and ophthalmopathy. Researchers amplified the TCR beta CDR3 regions from RNA transcripts. An initial round of RT-PCR targeting the TCR CDR3 relied on the HTBI primer set. TCRdb redid the calling of the multiplex PCR reads with MiXCR, one entry per CDR3 protein. The data show about 700,000 distinct CDR3 sequences, about 45% seen once. Sequenced: peripheral blood or thyroid tissue (not recorded which). The receptors were gathered from an adult man with Graves' disease, either hyperthyroidism or ophthalmopathy (not recorded which).

This clonotype occurred a few times. The rearrangement links TRBV6-6 to TRBJ1-2; D call uncertain. CDR1 MNHNY and CDR2 SVGAGI come from the germline V gene (reference sequence). This CDR3 spans 15 amino acids. The V end lost 4 bases, the J end lost 7 bases, and 19 bases lay between the germline ends. The CDR3 protein is CASSLVTDPFFGYTF. The DNA of the CDR3 is TGTGCCAGCAGTTTGGTTACAGATCCTTTTTTTGGCTACACCTTC.

The chain links TRBV10-2 to TRBJ2-7, with D possibly being TRBD1 (6 bases). Germline assignment: CDR1 WSHSY and CDR2 SAAADI. Trimming took 11 bases from V and 6 from J, leaving 17 bases between them. The CDR3 covers 12 residues. CDR3 in DNA: TGCGCCTCGGGACAATCGGCGTCCGAGCAGTACTTC. Protein sequence: CASGQSASEQYF.

As concerns this clonotype: Mismatch with germline at one junction end may stem from a read error. The gene calls are TRBV7-2 and TRBJ1-5; no clear D. Germline lookup yields CDR1 SGHTA and CDR2 FQGNSA. The CDR3 runs 15 residues. CDR3: CAGSRSLGGNQPQHF. The CDR3 nucleotides are TGTGCCGGCAGCCGGTCTCTCGGTGGCAATCAGCCCCAGCATTTT.

This chain joins TRBV24-1 and TRBJ1-5; the D gene is possibly TRBD1 (5 bases). V lost 0 bases, J lost 3 bases, and 8 bases lay in between. Germline CDR1 and CDR2: KGHDR and SFDVKD. The CDR3 is 15 amino acids. The CDR3 DNA reads TGTGCCACCAGTGATTTGTCAGGGTTCAATCAGCCCCAGCATTTT. Translation gives CATSDLSGFNQPQHF.

This clonotype was counted ten times or more. This chain uses TRBV2 with TRBJ1-1, with a tentative D call TRBD1 (5 bases). Germline values: CDR1 SNHLY, CDR2 FYNNEI. V lost 7 bases to trimming and J lost 1 base, with 10 bases between them. This CDR3 spans 13 amino acids. The CDR3 DNA is TGTGCCAGCAACCGGGACGGGAACACTGAAGCTTTCTTT. Amino acids: CASNRDGNTEAFF.

This clonotype was seen only a few times. The chain uses TRBV2 and TRBJ1-4, with 9 bases lining up with TRBD1. The CDR3 has 16 amino acids. The germline V gene has CDR1 SNHLY and CDR2 FYNNEI. Unmatched junction bases numbered 10, after V lost 10 bases and J lost 1 base. The CDR3: CATQGAGLRTNEKLFF. CDR3 nucleotide sequence: TGTGCCACACAGGGGGCCGGTCTTCGAACTAATGAAAAACTGTTTTTT.

The gene calls are TRBV7-6 and TRBJ1-3; tentatively, D is TRBD1 (5 bases). Germline V gene data show CDR1 as SGHVS and CDR2 as FNYEAQ. The ends were cut back, 6 bases at V and 4 bases at J, with 16 bases in the middle. The CDR3 is 15 amino acids. The CDR3 is CASSLPGTQGNTIYF. The CDR3 bases are TGTGCCAGCAGTTTACCCGGGACTCAGGGAAACACCATATATTTT.

The chain has TRBV19 and TRBJ2-7; TRBD2 aligns across 13 bases. CDR3 length equals 16 residues. CDR1 and CDR2 (germline): LNHDA, SQIVND (reference sequence). The J segment lost 6 bases and the V segment lost 5 bases, leaving 10 bases of the junction unmatched. The CDR3 DNA reads as TGTGCCAGTAGTCTACGCGCACTAGCGGGAGGGGGCGAGCAGTACTTC. This codes for CASSLRALAGGGEQYF.

The chain carries TRBV2 and TRBJ2-7, with TRBD2 matching over 11 bases. Germline V CDR1 and CDR2: SNHLY, FYNNEI. V dropped 6 bases and J dropped 1; count of bases not matched to a gene: 5. This CDR3 has 15 residues. The CDR3 DNA reads as TGTGCCAGCAGGGACAGGACTAGCGGGTCCTACGAGCAGTACTTC. Translating gives CASRDRTSGSYEQYF.

This chain joins TRBV9 and TRBJ1-2; 10 nucleotides match TRBD1. The V and J ends lost 3 bases and 12 bases, in that order; junction bases with no gene match: 8. CDR3 size: 13 residues. In germline, CDR1 is SGDLS, CDR2 YYNGEE. CDR3 region: CASSATGGPGNTF. In DNA form, the CDR3 reads TGTGCCAGCAGCGCGACAGGGGGCCCTGGAAACACCTTC.

The CDR3: CASSSGQSVNYGYTF. The CDR3 DNA sequence: TGTGCCAGTAGTTCGGGACAGAGTGTAAACTATGGCTACACCTTC. The chain couples TRBV19 to TRBJ1-2, with TRBD1 matching over 7 bases. Unmatched junction bases numbered 8, after V lost 5 bases and J lost 2 bases. The CDR3 has 15 amino acids. Germline V gene lookup returns CDR1 LNHDA and CDR2 SQIVND (reference sequence).

The V and J genes are TRBV7-9 and TRBJ1-4; a possible D gene is TRBD1 (5 bases). V was pared by 3 bases and J by 3 bases, with 8 bases between. The V gene's germline CDR1 is SEHNR and CDR2 FQNEAQ (reference sequence). CDR3 length: 14 amino acids. The CDR3 here is CASSFPGANEKLFF. The CDR3, as DNA: TGTGCCAGCAGCTTTCCGGGGGCTAATGAAAAACTGTTTTTT.

The chain recombines TRBV11-2 with TRBJ2-7; tentative D call: TRBD2 (6 bases). The length of the CDR3 is 16 residues. Germline V lookup: CDR1 SGHAT, CDR2 FQNNGV. Trimming took 5 bases from V and 3 from J, leaving 20 bases between them. The CDR3 DNA reads as TGTGCCAGCAGCCAAATTTTGGGCGGGAACCTCTACGAGCAGTACTTC. Residues: CASSQILGGNLYEQYF.

This clonotype occurred once. The V gene is TRBV19, the J gene TRBJ1-2; TRBD1 is a possible D gene (6 bases). Germline-derived CDR1 and CDR2 are LNHDA and SQIVND (reference sequence). This CDR3 region has 16 residues. V gave up 1 base and J gave up 0 bases, with 12 bases separating them. CDR3 in amino acids: CASSIGTVTSNYGYTF. Written as DNA, the CDR3 is TGTGCCAGTAGTATAGGGACAGTCACTTCTAACTATGGCTACACCTTC.

The chain carries TRBV19 and TRBJ1-5; 9 bases map to TRBD1. Germline V lookup: CDR1 LNHDA, CDR2 SQIVND (reference sequence). This CDR3 comprises 15 residues. V gave up 6 bases and J gave up 4 bases; unmatched junction bases: 7. The CDR3: CASRAGQGFNQPQHF. The CDR3 DNA reads as TGTGCCAGTAGGGCCGGACAGGGGTTTAATCAGCCCCAGCATTTT.

This clonotype was seen a single time. The V gene is TRBV7-9, the J gene TRBJ1-3; D is unclear. V was cut by 8 bases and J by 0 bases, with 17 bases left in between. In germline, CDR1 is SEHNR, CDR2 FQNEAQ (reference sequence). CDR3 length: 16 residues. Written as DNA, the CDR3 is TGTGCCAGCTCACCGAAGGACGGTAGCTCTGGAAACACCATATATTTT. This codes for CASSPKDGSSGNTIYF.

For this clonotype: A much larger clone differs by one base, so this may be a read error. The chain is built from TRBV15 and TRBJ1-4; 7 bases agree with TRBD1. CDR1 is LNHNV and CDR2 is YYDKDF in the germline V gene (reference sequence). V lost 1 base and J lost 5; bases outside the gene matches: 7. The CDR3 consists of 16 residues. This chain's CDR3 is CATSRGGRGQNEKLFF. In DNA, the CDR3 is TGTGCCACCAGCAGAGGAGGAAGGGGGCAAAATGAAAAACTGTTTTTT.

The chain combines TRBV5-6 with TRBJ1-2; a possible D gene is TRBD1 (6 bases). The V gene's germline CDR1 is SGHDT and CDR2 YYEEEE. V was trimmed by 1 base and J by 6 bases, leaving 10 bases between them. This CDR3 contains 13 residues. CDR3 sequence reads: CASSLPGADGYTF. CDR3 bases: TGTGCCAGCAGCTTGCCGGGGGCAGATGGCTACACCTTC.

This clonotype has ten or more counts. The chain has TRBV7-6 and TRBJ2-2; 7 bases are a match to TRBD2. Germline assignment: CDR1 SGHVS and CDR2 FNYEAQ. V lost 1 base to trimming and J lost 1 base; unmatched junction nucleotides: 0. The CDR3 covers 15 residues. For the CDR3, the DNA is TGTGCCAGCAGCTTAGGCGGGGGGAACACCGGGGAGCTGTTTTTT. Its protein product is CASSLGGGNTGELFF.